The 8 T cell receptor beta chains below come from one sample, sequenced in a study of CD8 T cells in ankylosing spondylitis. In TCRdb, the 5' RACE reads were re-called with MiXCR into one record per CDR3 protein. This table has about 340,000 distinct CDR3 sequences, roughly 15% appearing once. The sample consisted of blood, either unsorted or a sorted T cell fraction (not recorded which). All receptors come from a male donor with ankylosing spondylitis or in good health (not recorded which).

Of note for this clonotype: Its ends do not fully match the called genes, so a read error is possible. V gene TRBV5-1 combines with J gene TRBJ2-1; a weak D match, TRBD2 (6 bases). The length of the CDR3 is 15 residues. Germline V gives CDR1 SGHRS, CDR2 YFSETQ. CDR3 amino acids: CASSLGGEAYNEQFF. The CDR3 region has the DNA TGCGCCAGCAGTTTGGGGGGAGAGGCCTACAATGAGCAGTTCTTC.

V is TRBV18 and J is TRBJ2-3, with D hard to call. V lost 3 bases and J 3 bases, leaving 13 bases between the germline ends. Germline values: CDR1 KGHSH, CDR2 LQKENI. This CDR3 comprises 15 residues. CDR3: CASSPGSFTTDTQYF. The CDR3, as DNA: TGTGCCAGCTCACCGGGATCCTTTACAACAGATACGCAGTATTTT.

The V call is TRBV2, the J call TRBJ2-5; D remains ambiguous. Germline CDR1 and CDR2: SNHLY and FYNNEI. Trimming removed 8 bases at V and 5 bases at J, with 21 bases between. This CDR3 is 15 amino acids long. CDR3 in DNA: TGTGCCAGCGATCAAGGGCTAACCTCGGCGGAGACCCAGTACTTC. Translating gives CASDQGLTSAETQYF.

This CDR3 is CASSYSGGGLGTEAFF. CDR3 DNA sequence: TGTGCCAGCAGTTACTCTGGGGGAGGTTTAGGCACTGAAGCTTTCTTT. J is TRBJ1-1 and V is TRBV6-5, with a tentative D call TRBD1 (5 bases). The CDR3 consists of 16 residues. V lost 0 bases, J lost 4 bases, and 15 bases lay in between. Germline CDR1 reads MNHEY; CDR2 reads SVGAGI.

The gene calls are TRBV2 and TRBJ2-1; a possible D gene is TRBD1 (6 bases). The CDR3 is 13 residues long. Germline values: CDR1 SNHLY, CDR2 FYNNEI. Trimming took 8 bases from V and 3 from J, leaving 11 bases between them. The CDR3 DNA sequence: TGTGCCAGCTGGGACACTATCTACAATGAGCAGTTCTTC. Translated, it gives CASWDTIYNEQFF. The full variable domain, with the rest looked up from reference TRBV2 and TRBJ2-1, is EPEVTQTPSHQVTQMGQEVILRCVPISNHLYFYWYRQILGQKVEFLVSFYNNEISEKSEIFDDQFSVERPDGSNFTLKIRSTKLEDSAMYFCASWDTIYNEQFFGPGTRLTVL.

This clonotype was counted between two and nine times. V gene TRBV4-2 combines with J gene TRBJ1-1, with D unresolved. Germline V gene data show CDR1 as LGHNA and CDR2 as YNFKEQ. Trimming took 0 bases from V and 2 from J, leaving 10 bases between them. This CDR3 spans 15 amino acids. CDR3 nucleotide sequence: TGTGCCAGCAGCCAAGAATCGGGCCGTAACACTGAAGCTTTCTTT. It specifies CASSQESGRNTEAFF.

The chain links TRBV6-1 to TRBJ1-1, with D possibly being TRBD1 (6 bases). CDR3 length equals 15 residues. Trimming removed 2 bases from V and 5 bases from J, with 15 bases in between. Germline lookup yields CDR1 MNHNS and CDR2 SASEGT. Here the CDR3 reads CASSESWSQGTEAFF. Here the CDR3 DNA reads TGTGCCAGCAGTGAATCATGGTCCCAGGGGACTGAAGCTTTCTTT.

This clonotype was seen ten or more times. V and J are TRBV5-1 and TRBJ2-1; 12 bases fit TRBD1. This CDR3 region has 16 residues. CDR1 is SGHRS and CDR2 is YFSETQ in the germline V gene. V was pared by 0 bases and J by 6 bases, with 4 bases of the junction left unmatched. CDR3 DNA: TGCGCCAGCAGCTTGGGAGGGACAGGGGGCACCAATGAGCAGTTCTTC. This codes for CASSLGGTGGTNEQFF. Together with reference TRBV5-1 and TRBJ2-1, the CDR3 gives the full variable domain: KAGVTQTPRYLIKTRGQQVTLSCSPISGHRSVSWYQQTPGQGLQFLFEYFSETQRNKGNFPGRFSGRQFSNSRSEMNVSTLELGDSALYLCASSLGGTGGTNEQFFGPGTRLTVL.